The table lists the clone carrying this T cell receptor beta chain with a few counts. The antigen is not known. This sample stems from a study of blood T cells in healthy people across ages. Study-level results: Because sorting was not performed, PBMCs prevented conclusive naive versus antigen-experienced comparison. Estimates of diversity drawn from one million T cells were considered underestimates. Age showed a roughly linear inverse relationship with TCR beta diversity per million T cells.

The CDR3 spans 14 residues. Germline values: CDR1 DFQATT, CDR2 SNEGSKA (reference sequence). V lost 2 bases and J lost 6; bases outside the gene matches: 2. Each donor gave approximately 9.5 milliliters of peripheral blood. A second roughly 6 to 12 cycle PCR used barcoded and J-beta primers. TCRdb passed the 5' RACE reads through MiXCR, listing each CDR3 protein once. The sample records under 2 million distinct CDR3 sequences, 30% to 35% being singletons. The chain recombines TRBV20-1 with TRBJ2-1; 12 nucleotides line up with TRBD2. Material: blood. This TCR was sampled from a woman in her thirties in good health. The CDR3 is CSARLAGGPNEQFF. The CDR3 DNA reads as TGCAGTGCTAGACTAGCGGGAGGGCCCAATGAGCAGTTCTTC.